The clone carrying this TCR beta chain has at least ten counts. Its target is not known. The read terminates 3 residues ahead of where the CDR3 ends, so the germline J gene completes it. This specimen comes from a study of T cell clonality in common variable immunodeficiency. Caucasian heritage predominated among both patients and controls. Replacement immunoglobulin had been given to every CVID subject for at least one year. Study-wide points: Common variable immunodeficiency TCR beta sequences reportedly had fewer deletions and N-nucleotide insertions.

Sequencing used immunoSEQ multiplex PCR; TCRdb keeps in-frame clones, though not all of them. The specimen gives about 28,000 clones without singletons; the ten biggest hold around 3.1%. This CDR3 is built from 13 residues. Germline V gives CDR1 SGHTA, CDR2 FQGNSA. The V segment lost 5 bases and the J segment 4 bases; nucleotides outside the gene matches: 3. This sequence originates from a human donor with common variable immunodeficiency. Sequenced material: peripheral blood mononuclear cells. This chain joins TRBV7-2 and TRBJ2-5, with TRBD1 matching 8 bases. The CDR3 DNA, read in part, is TGTGCCAGCAGCCCGGACAGGGCAGAGACC. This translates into CASSPDRAET. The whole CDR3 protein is CASSPDRAETQYF.